Listed below are T cell receptor beta chains from one sample, sequenced in a study of T-cell reconstitution after alpha-beta-depleted transplantation in children. TCRdb itself ran the PCR reads through MiXCR, one entry per CDR3 protein. This repertoire shows 500,000 or so distinct CDR3 sequences, less than 35% found once; its top ten account for about 2.3%. Material: PBMCs from the stem cell graft donor, obtained from the stem cell graft. The receptors here all came from a human donor who donated a stem cell graft to a child with aplastic anemia. The CDR3 runs from the conserved cysteine through the conserved F or W. D genes are given only for firm matches. Expanded clones get a size class; other rows say once, few or many, or leave the size out.

j_gene,d_gene,len,v_gene,abundance,CDR3nt,CDR3aa
TRBJ2-1,TRBD1,17,TRBV5-5,.,TGTGCCAGCAGCTTTGGGGCACCAGGGGGCTCCTACAATGAGCAGTTCTTC,CASSFGAPGGSYNEQFF
TRBJ2-3,.,17,TRBV12-3/TRBV12-4,.,TGTGCCAGCAGTTTAAATACGTGGGTTCCCTCCACAGATACGCAGTATTTT,CASSLNTWVPSTDTQYF
TRBJ1-4,.,16,TRBV6-5,.,TGTGCCAGCAGTTACTCCAGGAGACTAACTAATGAAAAACTGTTTTTT,CASSYSRRLTNEKLFF
TRBJ2-1,.,15,TRBV20-1,.,TGCAGTGCTAGAGATGGGGCTAGCGTGCACAATGAGCAGTTCTTC,CSARDGASVHNEQFF
TRBJ2-1,.,16,TRBV15,.,TGTGCCACCAGCAGGTTCGAAGCGCGTATTAGGAATGAGCAGTTCTTC,CATSRFEARIRNEQFF
TRBJ2-3,.,12,TRBV5-1,.,TGCGCCAGCAGCTTGACGGGTCAGGGAGAGTATTTT,CASSLTGQGEYF
TRBJ2-1,TRBD1,15,TRBV12-3/TRBV12-4,medium-sized,TGTGCCAGCAGTCCGACAGGGCGTTCCTACAATGAGCAGTTCTTC,CASSPTGRSYNEQFF
TRBJ1-1,.,14,TRBV20-1,.,TGCAGTGCTAGTGGGGTTCCGGGTGTCACTGAAGCTTTCTTT,CSASGVPGVTEAFF
TRBJ1-1,TRBD1,17,TRBV7-2,few,TGTGCCAGCAGCTTTGGCAGGACAGGGGGTAGTAGCACTGAAGCTTTCTTT,CASSFGRTGGSSTEAFF
TRBJ1-1,TRBD1,16,TRBV29-1,.,TGCAGCGTTGAAGAGACAGGGGGCGTAGTTGCCACTGAAGCTTTCTTT,CSVEETGGVVATEAFF
TRBJ2-5,.,13,TRBV6-5,.,TGTGCCAGCAGTTACTACAGTGGAGAGACCCAGTACTTC,CASSYYSGETQYF
TRBJ1-2,TRBD1,15,TRBV5-1,.,TGCGCCAGCAGCCTCGGGGACAGGGAATCGAGTGGCTACACCTTC,CASSLGDRESSGYTF
TRBJ1-6,.,17,TRBV28,.,TGTGCCAGCAGTTTATTAGGGCGGGGGACGAAGAATTCACCCCTCCACTTT,CASSLLGRGTKNSPLHF
TRBJ2-5,TRBD2,16,TRBV12-3/TRBV12-4,.,TGTGCCAGCAGTCCCGGGACTAGCGGAATCCAAGAGACCCAGTACTTC,CASSPGTSGIQETQYF
TRBJ2-3,.,13,TRBV12-3/TRBV12-4,.,TGTGCCAGCAGATTCGGCGTAGGAGATACGCAGTATTTT,CASRFGVGDTQYF
TRBJ1-5,TRBD1,14,TRBV12-3/TRBV12-4,few,TGTGCCAGCAGTTTGGGACAGGGGGTTGGGGCCCAGCATTTT,CASSLGQGVGAQHF
TRBJ1-1,.,13,TRBV5-1,.,TGCGCCAGCAGGGAACAGCCCAACACTGAAGCTTTCTTT,CASREQPNTEAFF
TRBJ1-5,TRBD1,20,TRBV6-2/TRBV6-3,once,TGTGCCAGCAGTTACTCGATTATTGCCAGGGGGCTGTCGAGCAATCAGCCCCAGCATTTT,CASSYSIIARGLSSNQPQHF
TRBJ2-3,TRBD2,16,TRBV6-2/TRBV6-3,.,TGTGCCAGCAGTTTTGGGGAGGGAGAGCCAACAGATACGCAGTATTTT,CASSFGEGEPTDTQYF
TRBJ2-1,TRBD1,15,TRBV19,.,TGTGCCAGTAGTAGCGCAGGACAGGGGGCGAATGAGCAGTTCTTC,CASSSAGQGANEQFF
TRBJ1-5,.,16,TRBV4-3,.,TGCGCCAGCAGCCAAGAAGTCGGACCACTGATTTGGCCCCAGCATTTT,CASSQEVGPLIWPQHF
TRBJ2-1,TRBD2,16,TRBV6-5,.,TGTGCCAGCAGTTACGGGACTAGCGGGATTAATGATGAGCAGTTCTTC,CASSYGTSGINDEQFF
TRBJ1-2,.,15,TRBV15,.,TGTGCTGTGACAGACCGGGCCAGCGGTCTTGATGGCTACACCTTC,CAVTDRASGLDGYTF
TRBJ2-3,TRBD1,14,TRBV5-1,few,TGCGCCACCCGTCCGGGACAGGCGGGAGATACGCAGTATTTT,CATRPGQAGDTQYF
TRBJ2-7,.,13,TRBV27,.,TGTGCCAGCAGCCCGGGAGTAGTCGACGAGCAGTACTTC,CASSPGVVDEQYF
TRBJ2-4,TRBD2,12,TRBV27,few,TGTGCCAGCAGTTCCCGGGGGGACATTCAGTACTTC,CASSSRGDIQYF
TRBJ2-1,TRBD2,15,TRBV20-1,once,TGCAGTGCTCGGTTAGCGGGAGGAAGCTACAATGAGCAGTTCTTC,CSARLAGGSYNEQFF
TRBJ2-5,TRBD2,16,TRBV3-1,.,TGTGCCAGCAGCCCTGGCGGTAGCGGGATCGTGGAGACCCAGTACTTC,CASSPGGSGIVETQYF
TRBJ2-1,TRBD2,21,TRBV5-1,few,TGCGCCAGCAGCTCATTACAGGGGGCCGGGACTAGCGGGAGGGCAGGTAATGAGCAGTTCTTC,CASSSLQGAGTSGRAGNEQFF
TRBJ2-1,TRBD1,12,TRBV9,.,TGTGCCAGCAGCATCCAGGGGGATGAGCAGTTCTTC,CASSIQGDEQFF
TRBJ2-3,.,16,TRBV7-8,few,TGTGCCAGCAGCTTATCAGGCAATCCTAGCACAGATACGCAGTATTTT,CASSLSGNPSTDTQYF
TRBJ1-3,TRBD1,15,TRBV28,.,TGTGCCAGCAGGGGTACAGGGGTCTTTTGGTACACCATATATTTT,CASRGTGVFWYTIYF
TRBJ1-5,.,15,TRBV19,.,TGTGCCAGTAGTACCAGCCAACGCTACAATCAGCCCCAGCATTTT,CASSTSQRYNQPQHF
TRBJ1-1,.,10,TRBV20-1,.,TGCAGTGCCCTGGAAGGGTCAGCTTTCTTT,CSALEGSAFF
TRBJ1-6,.,17,TRBV7-9,few,TGTGCCAGCAGCTTTGAGAGGGGGACCACCTATAATTCACCCCTCCACTTT,CASSFERGTTYNSPLHF
TRBJ2-1,TRBD2,18,TRBV11-1,few,TGTGCCATCTCGAAGCGGGAGGACCAATTAAGCTCCTACAATGAGCAGTTCTTC,CAISKREDQLSSYNEQFF
TRBJ1-1,.,13,TRBV24-1,.,TGTGCCACCAGTGATTTCGGGCAGACTGAAGCTTTCTTT,CATSDFGQTEAFF
TRBJ2-5,TRBD2,15,TRBV7-9,.,TGTGCCAGCGAGAAAGCGGGAGGATACCAAGAGACCCAGTACTTC,CASEKAGGYQETQYF
TRBJ2-1,TRBD2,15,TRBV6-5,.,TGTGCCAGCAGCCGGGGGGGGAGTCTCTACAATGAGCAGTTCTTC,CASSRGGSLYNEQFF
TRBJ2-7,TRBD2,15,TRBV5-4,few,TGTGCCAGCAGCGAGAGGACTAGCGGGAGAAACGAGCAGTACTTC,CASSERTSGRNEQYF
TRBJ2-2,TRBD2,15,TRBV20-1,.,TGCAGTGCTAGATGGACTAGCGCGAACACCGGGGAGCTGTTTTTT,CSARWTSANTGELFF
TRBJ2-3,.,15,TRBV7-6,few,TGTGCCAGCAGCTTAGCGGGTCTCAGCACAGATACGCAGTATTTT,CASSLAGLSTDTQYF
TRBJ2-3,TRBD2,13,TRBV2,few,TGTGCCAGCAGTTCGCGGGAGACAGATACGCAGTATTTT,CASSSRETDTQYF
TRBJ2-3,.,12,TRBV20-1,few,TGCAGTGCCCCTGTTAACACAGATACGCAGTATTTT,CSAPVNTDTQYF
TRBJ1-1,.,14,TRBV13,many,TGTGCCAGCAGCTTAAGGGGAGCGAACACTGAAGCTTTCTTT,CASSLRGANTEAFF
TRBJ2-7,TRBD1,15,TRBV12-3/TRBV12-4,.,TGTGCCAGCAGTCTAGGGACAGGGGATTTCGGGGAGCAGTACTTC,CASSLGTGDFGEQYF
TRBJ2-1,TRBD2,14,TRBV29-1,.,TGCAGCGTTACGACTAGCGGGAGTTACAATGAGCAGTTCTTC,CSVTTSGSYNEQFF